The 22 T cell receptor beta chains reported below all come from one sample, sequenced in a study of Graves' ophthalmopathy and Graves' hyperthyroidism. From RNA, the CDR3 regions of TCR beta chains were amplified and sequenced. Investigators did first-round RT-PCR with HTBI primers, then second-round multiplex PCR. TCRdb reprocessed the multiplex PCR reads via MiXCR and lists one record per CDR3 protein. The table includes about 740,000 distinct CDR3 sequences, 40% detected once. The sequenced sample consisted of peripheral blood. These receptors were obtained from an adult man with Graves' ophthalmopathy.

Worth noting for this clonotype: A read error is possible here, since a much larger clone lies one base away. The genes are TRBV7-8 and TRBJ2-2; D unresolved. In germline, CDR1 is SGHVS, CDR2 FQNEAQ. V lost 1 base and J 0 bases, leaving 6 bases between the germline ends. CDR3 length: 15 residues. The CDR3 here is CASSLVTANTGELFF. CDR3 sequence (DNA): TGTGCCAGCAGCTTAGTGACGGCGAACACCGGGGAGCTGTTTTTT.

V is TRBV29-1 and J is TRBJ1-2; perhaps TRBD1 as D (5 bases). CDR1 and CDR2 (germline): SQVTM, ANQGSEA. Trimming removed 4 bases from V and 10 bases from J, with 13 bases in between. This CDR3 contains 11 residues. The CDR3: CSVGVARAYTF. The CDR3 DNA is TGCAGCGTTGGGGTGGCCAGGGCCTACACCTTC.

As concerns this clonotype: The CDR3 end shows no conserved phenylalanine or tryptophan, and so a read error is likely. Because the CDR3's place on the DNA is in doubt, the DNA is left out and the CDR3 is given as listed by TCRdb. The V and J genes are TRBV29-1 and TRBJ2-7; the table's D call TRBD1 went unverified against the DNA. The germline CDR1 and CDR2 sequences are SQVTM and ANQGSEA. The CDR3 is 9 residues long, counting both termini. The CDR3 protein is CSVEDGGCL.

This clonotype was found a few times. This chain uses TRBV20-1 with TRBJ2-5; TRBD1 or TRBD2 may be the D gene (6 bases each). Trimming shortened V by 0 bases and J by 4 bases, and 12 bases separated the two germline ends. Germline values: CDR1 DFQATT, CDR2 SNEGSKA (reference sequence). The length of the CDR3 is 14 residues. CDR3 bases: TGCAGTGCTAGAGACGGGGGCCGGGCAGAGACCCAGTACTTC. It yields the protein CSARDGGRAETQYF.

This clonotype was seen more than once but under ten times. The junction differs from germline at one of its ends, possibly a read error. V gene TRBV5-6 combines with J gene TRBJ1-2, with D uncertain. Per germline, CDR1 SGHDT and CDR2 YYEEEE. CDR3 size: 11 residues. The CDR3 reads CASSLTHSTVF. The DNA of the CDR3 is TGTGCCAGCAGCTTAACCCACAGCACTGTGTTC.

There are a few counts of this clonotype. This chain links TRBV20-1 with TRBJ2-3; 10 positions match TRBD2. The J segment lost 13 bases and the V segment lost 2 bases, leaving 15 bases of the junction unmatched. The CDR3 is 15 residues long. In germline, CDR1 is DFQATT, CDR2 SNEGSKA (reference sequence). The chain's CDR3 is CSARPASGGAYAEYF. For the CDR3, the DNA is TGCAGTGCTAGACCGGCTAGCGGGGGAGCATACGCGGAGTATTTT.

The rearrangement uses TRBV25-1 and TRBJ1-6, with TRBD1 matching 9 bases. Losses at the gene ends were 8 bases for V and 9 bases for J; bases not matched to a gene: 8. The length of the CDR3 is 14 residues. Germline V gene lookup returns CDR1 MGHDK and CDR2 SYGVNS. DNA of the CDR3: TGTGCCAGCGGTACCGGACAGGGGACTTCACCCCTCCACTTT. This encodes CASGTGQGTSPLHF. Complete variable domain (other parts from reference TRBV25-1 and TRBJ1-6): EADIYQTPRYLVIGTGKKITLECSQTMGHDKMYWYQQDPGMELHLIHYSYGVNSTEKGDLSSESTVSRIRTEHFPLTLESARPSHTSQYLCASGTGQGTSPLHFGNGTRLTVT.

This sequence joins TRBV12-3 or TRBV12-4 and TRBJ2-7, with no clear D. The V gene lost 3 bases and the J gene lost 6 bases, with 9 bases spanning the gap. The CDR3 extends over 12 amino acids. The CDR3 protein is CASSFVLSEQYF. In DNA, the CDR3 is TGTGCCAGCAGTTTTGTCCTATCCGAGCAGTACTTC.

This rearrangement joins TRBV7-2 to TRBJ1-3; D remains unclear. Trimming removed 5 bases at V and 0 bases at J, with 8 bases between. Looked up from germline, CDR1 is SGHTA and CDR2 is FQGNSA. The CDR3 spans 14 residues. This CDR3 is CTSSPLYSGNTIYF. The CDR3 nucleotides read TGTACCAGCAGCCCCCTCTACTCTGGAAACACCATATATTTT.

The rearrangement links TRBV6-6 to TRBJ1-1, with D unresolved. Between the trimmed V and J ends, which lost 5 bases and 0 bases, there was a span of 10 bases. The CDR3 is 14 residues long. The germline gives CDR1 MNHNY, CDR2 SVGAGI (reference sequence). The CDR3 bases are TGTGCCAGCAGTGAAGGCAACTTGAACACTGAAGCTTTCTTT. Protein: CASSEGNLNTEAFF.

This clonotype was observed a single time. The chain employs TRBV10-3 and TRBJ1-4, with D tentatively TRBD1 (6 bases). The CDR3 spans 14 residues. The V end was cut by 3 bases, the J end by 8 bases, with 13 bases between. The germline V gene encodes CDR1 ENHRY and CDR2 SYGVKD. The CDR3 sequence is CAISEFIDREKLFF. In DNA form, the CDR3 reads TGTGCCATCAGTGAATTTATCGACAGGGAAAAACTGTTTTTT.

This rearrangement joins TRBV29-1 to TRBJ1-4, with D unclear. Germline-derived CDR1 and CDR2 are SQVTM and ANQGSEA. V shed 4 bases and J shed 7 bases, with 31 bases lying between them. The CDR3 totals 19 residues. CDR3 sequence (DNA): TGCAGCGTTGGCCTCACTCGCGTGGTGATCGAGCAGTGGGGTGAAAAACTGTTTTTT. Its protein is CSVGLTRVVIEQWGEKLFF.

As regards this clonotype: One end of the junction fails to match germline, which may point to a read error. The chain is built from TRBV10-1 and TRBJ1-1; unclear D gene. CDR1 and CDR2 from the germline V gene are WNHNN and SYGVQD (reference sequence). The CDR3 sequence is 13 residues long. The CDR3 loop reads CASSERESAEAFF. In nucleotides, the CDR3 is TGTGCCAGCAGTGAAAGGGAGTCGGCTGAAGCTTTCTTT.

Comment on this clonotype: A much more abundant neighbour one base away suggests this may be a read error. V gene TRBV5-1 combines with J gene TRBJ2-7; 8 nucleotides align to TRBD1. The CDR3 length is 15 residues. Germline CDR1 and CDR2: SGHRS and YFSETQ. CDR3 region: CASSLAGGASYERYF. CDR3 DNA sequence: TGCGCCAGCAGCTTGGCAGGGGGCGCTTCCTACGAGCGGTACTTC.

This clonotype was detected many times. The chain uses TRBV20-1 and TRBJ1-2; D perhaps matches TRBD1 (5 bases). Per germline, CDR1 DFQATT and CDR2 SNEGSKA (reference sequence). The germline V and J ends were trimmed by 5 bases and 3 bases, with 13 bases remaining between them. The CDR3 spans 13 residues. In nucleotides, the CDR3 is TGCAGTGCTGCCCGGGACGGCTACTATGGCTACACCTTC. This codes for CSAARDGYYGYTF.

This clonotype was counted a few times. CDR3 DNA sequence: TGTGCCTGGACCCAGTCACAGGGCGGGCGTCAGCCCCAGCATTTT. Translating it yields CAWTQSQGGRQPQHF. The V gene is TRBV24-1, the J gene TRBJ1-5; D possibly corresponds to TRBD1 (6 bases). The germline V gene has CDR1 KGHDR and CDR2 SFDVKD. There are 15 residues in the CDR3. V lost 12 bases, J lost 6 bases, and 23 bases lay in between.

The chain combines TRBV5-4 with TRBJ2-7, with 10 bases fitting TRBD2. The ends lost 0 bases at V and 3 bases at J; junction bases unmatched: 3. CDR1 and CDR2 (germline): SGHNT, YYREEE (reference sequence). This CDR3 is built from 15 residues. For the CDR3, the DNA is TGTGCCAGCAGCTTGGGTAGCGGGGGGCTCTACGAGCAGTACTTC. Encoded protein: CASSLGSGGLYEQYF.

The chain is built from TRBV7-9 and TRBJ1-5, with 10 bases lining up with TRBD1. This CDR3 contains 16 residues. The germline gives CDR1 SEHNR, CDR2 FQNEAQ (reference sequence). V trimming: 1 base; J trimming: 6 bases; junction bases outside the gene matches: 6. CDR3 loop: CASSLGTGGLFQPQHF. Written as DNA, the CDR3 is TGTGCCAGCAGCTTAGGGACAGGGGGGTTATTTCAGCCCCAGCATTTT.

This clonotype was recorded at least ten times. The CDR3 reads CASKHRDGKNTEAFF. The CDR3 coding sequence is TGTGCCAGCAAACACCGGGACGGGAAGAACACTGAAGCTTTCTTT. The V call is TRBV25-1, the J call TRBJ1-1; D may be TRBD1 (5 bases). The CDR3 runs 15 residues. Germline V gives CDR1 MGHDK, CDR2 SYGVNS. The V gene lost 7 bases and the J gene lost 1 base, with 16 bases spanning the gap.

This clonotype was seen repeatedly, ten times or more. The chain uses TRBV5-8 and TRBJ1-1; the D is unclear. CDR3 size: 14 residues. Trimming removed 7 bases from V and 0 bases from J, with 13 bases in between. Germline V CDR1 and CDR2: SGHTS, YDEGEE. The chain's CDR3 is CASQAVGVNTEAFF. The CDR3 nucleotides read TGTGCCAGCCAAGCCGTTGGGGTGAACACTGAAGCTTTCTTT.

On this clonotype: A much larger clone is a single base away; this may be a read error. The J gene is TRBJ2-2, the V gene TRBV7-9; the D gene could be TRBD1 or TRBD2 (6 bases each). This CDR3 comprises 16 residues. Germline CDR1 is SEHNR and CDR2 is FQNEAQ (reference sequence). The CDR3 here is CAGREWGAVETGELFF. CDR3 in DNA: TGTGCCGGCAGAGAATGGGGGGCAGTGGAGACCGGGGAGCTGTTTTTT.

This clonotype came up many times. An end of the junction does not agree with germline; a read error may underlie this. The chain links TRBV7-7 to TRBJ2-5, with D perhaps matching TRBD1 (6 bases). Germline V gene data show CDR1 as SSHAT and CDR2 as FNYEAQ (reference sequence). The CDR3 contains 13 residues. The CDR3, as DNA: TGTGCTAGCAGCATTGGACAGCAAGAGACCCAGTACTTC. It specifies CASSIGQQETQYF.